A selection of T cell receptor beta chains follows, all from one sample in a study of CD8 T cells in Susac syndrome. TCRdb passed the immunoSEQ multiplex PCR reads through MiXCR, listing each CDR3 protein once. The sample carries over 150,000 distinct CDR3 sequences, roughly 92% recorded once. The sample taken for sequencing was CD4+ T cells from PBMCs. The receptors come from a human donor with multiple sclerosis. The CDR3 runs from the conserved cysteine through the conserved F or W. A D gene is named only where the DNA matches it firmly. Clone size appears in some rows only: once, few, many, or a class for an expanded clone.

TRBJ1-5,TRBV19,.,TRBD1,TGTGCCAGTAATGACAGGGGAGGTTATAGCAATCAGCCCCAGCATTTT,CASNDRGGYSNQPQHF
TRBJ2-3,TRBV30,.,.,TGTGCCTGGAGTTCCGGCGCTATCACAGATACGCAGTATTTT,CAWSSGAITDTQYF
TRBJ2-5,TRBV27,.,TRBD2,TGTGCCAGCAAAAAGCGGGAGCAATGGGAGACCCAGTACTTC,CASKKREQWETQYF
TRBJ2-7,TRBV6-6,.,TRBD1,TGTGCCAGCAGGCTCGACAGGGTTGCCTACGAGCAGTACTTC,CASRLDRVAYEQYF
TRBJ2-7,TRBV3-1,.,.,TGTGCCAGCAGCCGCGTAATTCCCGGGACCTACGAGCAGTACTTC,CASSRVIPGTYEQYF
TRBJ1-2,TRBV5-6,once,.,TGTGCCAGCAGCTTGGAATTACAGGTCTATGGCTACACCTTC,CASSLELQVYGYTF
TRBJ1-3,TRBV5-1,.,.,TGCGCCAGCACCTTGGACCGGGGGTACTCTGGAAACACCATATATTTT,CASTLDRGYSGNTIYF
TRBJ1-1,TRBV5-1,.,TRBD1,TGCGCCAGCAGCTTGGGCGGCACAGGGGCGGGAACTGAAGCTTTCTTT,CASSLGGTGAGTEAFF
TRBJ2-1,TRBV14,.,.,TGTGCCAGCTCTCATGCATCTGCGTACAATGAGCAGTTCTTC,CASSHASAYNEQFF
TRBJ1-2,TRBV28,.,.,TGTGCCAGCAGTTTGATAGGAGCCCATAACTATGGCTACACCTTC,CASSLIGAHNYGYTF
TRBJ2-5,TRBV29-1,.,TRBD2,TGCAGCGTTGTCGGGACTAGCCAGCAAGAGACCCAGTACTTC,CSVVGTSQQETQYF
TRBJ2-3,TRBV4-3,.,.,TGCGCCAGCAGCCAAGAACGTAGGGATACGCAGTATTTT,CASSQERRDTQYF
TRBJ1-4,TRBV7-3,few,.,TGTGCCAGCAGCCGATCAACTAATGAAAAACTGTTTTTT,CASSRSTNEKLFF
TRBJ1-1,TRBV29-1,once,.,TGCAGCGTCGGGGGGGCAGGGAACACTGAAGCTTTCTTT,CSVGGAGNTEAFF
TRBJ2-4,TRBV28,.,.,TGTGCCACCAACGCCGGAGGGGTCAAAAACATTCAGTACTTC,CATNAGGVKNIQYF
TRBJ1-1,TRBV15,.,.,TGTGCCACCAGCAGAGGCAGGGGAGGTGAAGCTTTCTTT,CATSRGRGGEAFF
TRBJ2-7,TRBV5-1,once,.,TGCGCCAGCACAGGGACGGTGAACTACGAGCAGTACTTC,CASTGTVNYEQYF
TRBJ2-5,TRBV15,.,.,TGTGCCACCAGCAGAGGTCGAAACCAAGAGACCCAGTACTTC,CATSRGRNQETQYF
TRBJ2-2,TRBV5-1,.,.,TGCGCCAGCAGCTTACTTAATGTGGCGACCGGGGAGCTGTTTTTT,CASSLLNVATGELFF
TRBJ2-5,TRBV14,.,TRBD2,TGTGCCAGCAGCCGAAAAGCGGGGGCCGGCGGAGAGACCCAGTACTTC,CASSRKAGAGGETQYF
TRBJ2-5,TRBV9,.,TRBD1,TGTGCCAGCAGCCAAGGACAGGACCAAGAGACCCAGTACTTC,CASSQGQDQETQYF
TRBJ2-2,TRBV2,once,TRBD2,TGTGCCAGCTCGGGACTAGCGGGGAACACCGGGGAGCTGTTTTTT,CASSGLAGNTGELFF